This section outlines one T cell receptor beta chain sequence together with its context. This sample is part of a study of STAT5B mutations in CD4+ large granular lymphocyte leukemia. TCRdb's table, derived via immunoSEQ multiplex PCR, lists solely in-frame clones and lacks some. The sample lists around 30,000 clones; under 80% were seen once. The receptor was derived from a human donor in good health. Sequenced sample: CD4+ T cells from blood buffy coats.

The CDR3 DNA sequence: TGTGCCACCCGACAGGACGAGCAGTACTTC. It specifies CATRQDEQYF. The chain uses TRBV10-3 and TRBJ2-7; TRBD1 might be the D (6 bases). V was clipped by 10 bases and J by 5 bases, with 9 bases between them. This CDR3 has 10 amino acids. Germline values: CDR1 ENHRY, CDR2 SYGVKD.